This entry is about one T cell receptor beta chain. This entry belongs to a study of shared clonotypes between healthy human individuals. Repertoires were generated with immunoSEQ multiplex PCR, while TCRdb's copy carries only in-frame clones and drops some. Among hundreds of thousands of clones listed, about 85% were seen once. The sample taken for sequencing was PBMCs. This TCR was recovered from a woman aged 40-49 years in good health. Some clones in this sample may be carry-over from other donors' samples.

This chain's CDR3 is CASSQLTASSERSPLHF. CDR3 nucleotides: TGCGCCAGCAGTCAACTGACGGCTTCTTCGGAGCGATCACCCCTCCACTTT. The gene calls are TRBV23-1 and TRBJ1-6, with D uncertain. TRBV23-1 is an open reading frame, and its role is uncertain. The CDR3 spans 17 residues. Trimming took off 2 bases at V and 10 bases at J, with 21 bases between the two ends.